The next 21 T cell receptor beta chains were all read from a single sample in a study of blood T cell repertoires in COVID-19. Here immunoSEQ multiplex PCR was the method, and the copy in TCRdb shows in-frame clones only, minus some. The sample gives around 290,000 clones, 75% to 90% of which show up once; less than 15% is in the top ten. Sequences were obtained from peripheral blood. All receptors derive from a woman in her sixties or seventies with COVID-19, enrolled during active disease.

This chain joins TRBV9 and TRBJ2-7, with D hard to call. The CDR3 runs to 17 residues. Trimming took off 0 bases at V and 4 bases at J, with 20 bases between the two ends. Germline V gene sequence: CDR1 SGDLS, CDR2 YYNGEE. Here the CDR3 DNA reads TGTGCCAGCAGCGTAGCTGAGGAAAGAAGAGCCATTTACGAGCAGTACTTC. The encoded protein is CASSVAEERRAIYEQYF.

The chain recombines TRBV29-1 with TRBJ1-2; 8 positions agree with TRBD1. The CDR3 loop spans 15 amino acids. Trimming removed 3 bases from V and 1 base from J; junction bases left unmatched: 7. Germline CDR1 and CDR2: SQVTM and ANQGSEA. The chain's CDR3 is CSVDTDRAYNYGYTF. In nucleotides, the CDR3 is TGCAGCGTTGACACGGACAGGGCGTATAACTATGGCTACACCTTC.

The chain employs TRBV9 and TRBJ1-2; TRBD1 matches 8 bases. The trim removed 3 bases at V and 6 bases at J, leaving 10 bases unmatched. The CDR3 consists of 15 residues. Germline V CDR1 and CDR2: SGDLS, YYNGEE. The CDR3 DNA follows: TGTGCCAGCAGCGCTGGACAGGGTATCGCGGATGGCTACACCTTC. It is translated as CASSAGQGIADGYTF.

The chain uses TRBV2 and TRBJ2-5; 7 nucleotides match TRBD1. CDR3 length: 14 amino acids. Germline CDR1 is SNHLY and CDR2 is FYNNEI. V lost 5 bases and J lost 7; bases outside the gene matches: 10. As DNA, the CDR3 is TGTGCCAGCAGTCCCAGGGACAGAAGAGCGACCCAGTACTTC. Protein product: CASSPRDRRATQYF.

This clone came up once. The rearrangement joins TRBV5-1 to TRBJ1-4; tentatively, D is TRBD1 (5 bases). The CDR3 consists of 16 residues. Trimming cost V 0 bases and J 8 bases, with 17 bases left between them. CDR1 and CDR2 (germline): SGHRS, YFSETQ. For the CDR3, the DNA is TGCGCCAGCAGCTTGGCGGCTAACAGGTCCCCCGAAAAACTGTTTTTT. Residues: CASSLAANRSPEKLFF. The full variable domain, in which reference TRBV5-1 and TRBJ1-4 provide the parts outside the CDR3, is KAGVTQTPRYLIKTRGQQVTLSCSPISGHRSVSWYQQTPGQGLQFLFEYFSETQRNKGNFPGRFSGRQFSNSRSEMNVSTLELGDSALYLCASSLAANRSPEKLFFGSGTQLSVL.

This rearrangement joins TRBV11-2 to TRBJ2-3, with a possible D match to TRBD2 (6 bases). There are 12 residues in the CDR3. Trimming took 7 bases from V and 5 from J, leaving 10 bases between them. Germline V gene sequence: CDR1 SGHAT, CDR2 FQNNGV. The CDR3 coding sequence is TGTGCCAGCATCGGGCGGGGAGATACGCAGTATTTT. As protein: CASIGRGDTQYF.

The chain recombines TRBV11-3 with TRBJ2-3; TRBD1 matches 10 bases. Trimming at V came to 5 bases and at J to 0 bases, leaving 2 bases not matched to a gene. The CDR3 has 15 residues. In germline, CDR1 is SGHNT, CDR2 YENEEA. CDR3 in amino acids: CASSKGQGSTDTQYF. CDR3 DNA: TGTGCCAGCAGCAAGGGACAGGGGAGCACAGATACGCAGTATTTT.

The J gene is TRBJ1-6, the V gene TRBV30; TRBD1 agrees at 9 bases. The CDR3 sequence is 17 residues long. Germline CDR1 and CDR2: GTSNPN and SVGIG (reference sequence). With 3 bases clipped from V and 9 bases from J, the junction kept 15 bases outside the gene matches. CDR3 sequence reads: CAWSPRSWYRGRSPLHF. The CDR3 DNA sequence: TGTGCCTGGAGCCCCCGTAGCTGGTACAGGGGGCGTTCACCCCTCCACTTT.

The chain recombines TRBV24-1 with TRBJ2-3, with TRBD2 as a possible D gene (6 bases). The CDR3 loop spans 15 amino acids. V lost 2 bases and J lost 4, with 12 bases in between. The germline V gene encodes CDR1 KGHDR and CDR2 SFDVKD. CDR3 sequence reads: CATSDSSASADTQYF. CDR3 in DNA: TGTGCCACCAGTGATTCATCGGCTAGCGCAGATACGCAGTATTTT.

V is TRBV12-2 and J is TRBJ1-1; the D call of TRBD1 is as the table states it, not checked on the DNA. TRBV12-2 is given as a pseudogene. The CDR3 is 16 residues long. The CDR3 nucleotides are TGTGCAAGTCGCATATATGCGGACAGGGGGCTGACTGAAGCTTTCTTT. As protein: CASRIYADRGLTEAFF.

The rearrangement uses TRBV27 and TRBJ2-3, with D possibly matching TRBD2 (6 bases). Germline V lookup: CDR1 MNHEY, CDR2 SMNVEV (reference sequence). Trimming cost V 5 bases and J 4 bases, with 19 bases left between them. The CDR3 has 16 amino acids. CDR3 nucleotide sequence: TGTGCCAGCAGTCCATCCTGGGGGGTAGAGGCAGATACGCAGTATTTT. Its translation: CASSPSWGVEADTQYF.

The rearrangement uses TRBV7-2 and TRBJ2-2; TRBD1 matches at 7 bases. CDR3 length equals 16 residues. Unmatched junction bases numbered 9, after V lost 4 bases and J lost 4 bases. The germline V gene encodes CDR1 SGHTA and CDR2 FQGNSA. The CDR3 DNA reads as TGTGCCAGCAGCTCCCAGGGGACAGAGGGCACCGGGGAGCTGTTTTTT. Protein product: CASSSQGTEGTGELFF.

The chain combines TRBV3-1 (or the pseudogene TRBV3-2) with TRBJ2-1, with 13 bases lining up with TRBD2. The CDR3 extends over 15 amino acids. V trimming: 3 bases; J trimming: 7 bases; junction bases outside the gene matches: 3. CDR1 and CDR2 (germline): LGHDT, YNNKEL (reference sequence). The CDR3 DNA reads TGTGCCAGCAGCCAGACTAGCGGGGGGTGGAATGAGCAGTTCTTC. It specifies CASSQTSGGWNEQFF.

CDR3: CASSTRDRNNEKLFF. As DNA, the CDR3 is TGTGCCAGTAGTACCCGGGACAGGAATAATGAAAAACTGTTTTTT. The gene calls are TRBV19 and TRBJ1-4, with 8 bases that match TRBD1. Per germline, CDR1 LNHDA and CDR2 SQIVND (reference sequence). The J segment lost 4 bases and the V segment lost 4 bases, leaving 5 bases of the junction unmatched. This CDR3 is built from 15 residues.

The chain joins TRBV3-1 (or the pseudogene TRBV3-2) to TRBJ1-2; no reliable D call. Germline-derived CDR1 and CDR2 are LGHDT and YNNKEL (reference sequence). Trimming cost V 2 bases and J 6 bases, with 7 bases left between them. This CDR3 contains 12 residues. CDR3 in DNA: TGTGCCAGCAGCCAACGGGGAAATGGCTACACCTTC. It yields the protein CASSQRGNGYTF.

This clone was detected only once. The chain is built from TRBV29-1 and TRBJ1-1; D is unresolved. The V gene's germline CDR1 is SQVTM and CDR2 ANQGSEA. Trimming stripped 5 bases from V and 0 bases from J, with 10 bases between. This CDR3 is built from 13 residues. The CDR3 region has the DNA TGCAGCGTTACGACACTGATGAACACTGAAGCTTTCTTT. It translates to CSVTTLMNTEAFF.

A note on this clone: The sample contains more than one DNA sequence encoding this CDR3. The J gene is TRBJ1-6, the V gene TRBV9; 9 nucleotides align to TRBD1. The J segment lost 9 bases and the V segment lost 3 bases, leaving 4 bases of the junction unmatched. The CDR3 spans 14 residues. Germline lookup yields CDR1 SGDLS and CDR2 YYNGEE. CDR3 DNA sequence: TGTGCCAGCAGCGCGACAGGGGGAGGTTCACCCCTCCACTTT. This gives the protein CASSATGGGSPLHF.

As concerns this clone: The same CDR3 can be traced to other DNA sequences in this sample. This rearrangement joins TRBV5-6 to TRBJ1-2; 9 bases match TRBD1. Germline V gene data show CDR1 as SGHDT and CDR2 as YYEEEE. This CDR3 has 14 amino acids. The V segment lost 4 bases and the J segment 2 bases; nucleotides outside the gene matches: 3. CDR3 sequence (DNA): TGTGCCAGCAGCCCGGGACAGGGAAACTATGGCTACACCTTC. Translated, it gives CASSPGQGNYGYTF.

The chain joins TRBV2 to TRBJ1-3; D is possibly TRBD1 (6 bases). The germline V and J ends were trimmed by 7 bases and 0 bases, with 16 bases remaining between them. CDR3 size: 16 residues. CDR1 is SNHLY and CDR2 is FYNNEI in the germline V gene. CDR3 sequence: CASIKDRLSSGNTIYF. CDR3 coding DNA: TGTGCCAGCATTAAGGACAGATTAAGCTCTGGAAACACCATATATTTT.

The CDR3 reads CASSPRTGSANYGYTF. The CDR3 nucleotides are TGTGCCAGTAGTCCCCGGACGGGTAGCGCTAACTATGGCTACACCTTC. The rearrangement uses TRBV19 and TRBJ1-2, with D unclear. The length of the CDR3 is 16 residues. Germline-derived CDR1 and CDR2 are LNHDA and SQIVND (reference sequence). V was pared by 5 bases and J by 0 bases, with 16 bases between. The whole variable domain, filled in from reference TRBV19 and TRBJ1-2, reads DGGITQSPKYLFRKEGQNVTLSCEQNLNHDAMYWYRQDPGQGLRLIYYSQIVNDFQKGDIAEGYSVSREKKESFPLTVTSAQKNPTAFYLCASSPRTGSANYGYTFGSGTRLTVV.

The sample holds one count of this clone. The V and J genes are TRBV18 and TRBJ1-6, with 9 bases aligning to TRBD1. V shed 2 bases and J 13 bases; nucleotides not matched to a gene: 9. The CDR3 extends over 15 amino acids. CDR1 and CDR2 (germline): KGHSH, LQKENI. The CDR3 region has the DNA TGTGCCAGCTCACCAGGACAGGGGTCGGAATCGCCCCTCCACTTT. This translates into CASSPGQGSESPLHF.